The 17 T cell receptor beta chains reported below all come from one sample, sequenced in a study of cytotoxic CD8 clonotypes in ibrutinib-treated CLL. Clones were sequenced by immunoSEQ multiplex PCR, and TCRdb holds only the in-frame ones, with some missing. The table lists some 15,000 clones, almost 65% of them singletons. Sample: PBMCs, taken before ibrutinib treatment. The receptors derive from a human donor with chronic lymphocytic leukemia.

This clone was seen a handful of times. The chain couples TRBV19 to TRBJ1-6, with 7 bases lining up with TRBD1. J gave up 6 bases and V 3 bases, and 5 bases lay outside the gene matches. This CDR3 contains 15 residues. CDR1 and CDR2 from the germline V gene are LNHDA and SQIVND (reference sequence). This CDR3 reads CASSMGQGVNSPLHF. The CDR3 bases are TGTGCCAGTAGTATGGGGCAGGGGGTTAATTCACCCCTCCACTTT.

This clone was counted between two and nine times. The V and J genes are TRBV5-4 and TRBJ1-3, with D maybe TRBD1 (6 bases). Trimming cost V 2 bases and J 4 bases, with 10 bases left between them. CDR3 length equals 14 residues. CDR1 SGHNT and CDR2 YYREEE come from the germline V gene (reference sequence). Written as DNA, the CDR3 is TGTGCCAGCAGCTTTGACAGGTTGGGAAACACCATATATTTT. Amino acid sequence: CASSFDRLGNTIYF. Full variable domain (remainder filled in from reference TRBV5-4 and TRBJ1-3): ETGVTQSPTHLIKTRGQQVTLRCSSQSGHNTVSWYQQALGQGPQFIFQYYREEENGRGNFPPRFSGLQFPNYSSELNVNALELDDSALYLCASSFDRLGNTIYFGEGSWLTVV.

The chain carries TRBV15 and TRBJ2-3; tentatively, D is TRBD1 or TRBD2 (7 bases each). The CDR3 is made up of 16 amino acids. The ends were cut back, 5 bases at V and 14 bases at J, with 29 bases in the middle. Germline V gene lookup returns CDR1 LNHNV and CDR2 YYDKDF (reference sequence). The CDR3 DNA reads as TGTGCCACCAGCGTACGAGCAGGGGGGGCCTACAATTTTTGGTATTTT. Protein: CATSVRAGGAYNFWYF.

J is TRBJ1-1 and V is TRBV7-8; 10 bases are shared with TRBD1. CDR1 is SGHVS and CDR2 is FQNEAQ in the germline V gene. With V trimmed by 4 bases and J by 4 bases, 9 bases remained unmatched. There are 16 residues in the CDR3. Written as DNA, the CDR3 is TGTGCCAGCAGCTCCTCCGGACAGGGGGTGGGCACTGAAGCTTTCTTT. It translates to CASSSSGQGVGTEAFF.

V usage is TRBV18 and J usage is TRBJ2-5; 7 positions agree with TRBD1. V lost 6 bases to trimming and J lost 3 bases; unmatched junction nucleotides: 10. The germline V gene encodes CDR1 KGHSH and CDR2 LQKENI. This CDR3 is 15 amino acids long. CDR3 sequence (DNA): TGTGCCAGCTCTCTGCGACAGGGTTTTAAAGAGACCCAGTACTTC. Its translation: CASSLRQGFKETQYF.

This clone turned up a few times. The CDR3: CASSLVQGAGDTQYF. CDR3 nucleotide sequence: TGTGCCAGCAGCTTGGTTCAGGGGGCAGGAGATACGCAGTATTTT. The chain has TRBV5-4 and TRBJ2-3; 8 positions agree with TRBD1. Germline CDR1 reads SGHNT; CDR2 reads YYREEE (reference sequence). Trimming at V came to 0 bases and at J to 5 bases, leaving 5 bases not matched to a gene. The CDR3 sequence is 15 residues long.

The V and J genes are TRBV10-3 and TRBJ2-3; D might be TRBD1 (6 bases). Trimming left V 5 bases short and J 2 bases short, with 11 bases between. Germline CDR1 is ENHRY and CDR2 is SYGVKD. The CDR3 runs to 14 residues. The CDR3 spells CAISPGQDTDTQYF. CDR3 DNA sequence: TGTGCCATCAGTCCGGGACAAGACACAGATACGCAGTATTTT.

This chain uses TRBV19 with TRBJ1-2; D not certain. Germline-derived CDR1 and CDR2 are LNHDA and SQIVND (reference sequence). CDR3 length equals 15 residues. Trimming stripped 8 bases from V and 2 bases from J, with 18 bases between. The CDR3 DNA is TGTGCCAGTGTCCCCGGCGGGAGGGAGAACTATGGCTACACCTTC. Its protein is CASVPGGRENYGYTF.

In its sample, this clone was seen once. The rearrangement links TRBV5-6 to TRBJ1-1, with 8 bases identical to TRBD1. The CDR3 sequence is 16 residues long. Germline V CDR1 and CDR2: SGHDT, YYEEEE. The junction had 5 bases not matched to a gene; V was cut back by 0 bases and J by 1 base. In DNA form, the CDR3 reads TGTGCCAGCAGCTTGGGTCCAGGGGGCTCGAACACTGAAGCTTTCTTT. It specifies CASSLGPGGSNTEAFF.

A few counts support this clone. CDR3 amino acids: CASSNTGGSYEQYF. The CDR3 region has the DNA TGTGCCAGCAGCAACACAGGGGGCTCCTACGAGCAGTACTTC. The gene calls are TRBV7-9 and TRBJ2-7; 8 nucleotides match TRBD1. With V trimmed by 5 bases and J by 0 bases, 3 bases remained unmatched. The CDR3 consists of 14 residues. Per germline, CDR1 SEHNR and CDR2 FQNEAQ (reference sequence).

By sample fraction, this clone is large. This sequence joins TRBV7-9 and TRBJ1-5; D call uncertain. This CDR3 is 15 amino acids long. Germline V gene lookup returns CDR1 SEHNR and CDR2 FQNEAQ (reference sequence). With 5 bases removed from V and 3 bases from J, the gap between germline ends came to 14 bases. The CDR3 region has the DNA TGTGCCAGCAGCCCGCATGGTTCGGACAATCAGCCCCAGCATTTT. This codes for CASSPHGSDNQPQHF.

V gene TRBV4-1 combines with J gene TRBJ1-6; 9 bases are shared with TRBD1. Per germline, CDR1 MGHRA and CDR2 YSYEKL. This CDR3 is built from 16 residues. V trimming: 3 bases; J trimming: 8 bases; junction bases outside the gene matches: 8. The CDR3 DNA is TGCGCCAGCAGCCATTCCGGGACAGGGTGGGATTCACCCCTCCACTTT. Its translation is CASSHSGTGWDSPLHF.

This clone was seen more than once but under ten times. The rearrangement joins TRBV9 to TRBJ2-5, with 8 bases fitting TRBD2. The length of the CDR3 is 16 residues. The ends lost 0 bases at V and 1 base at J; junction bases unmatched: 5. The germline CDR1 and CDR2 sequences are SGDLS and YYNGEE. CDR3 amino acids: CASSVGYSGGQETQYF. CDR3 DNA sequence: TGTGCCAGCAGCGTAGGATACAGCGGGGGCCAAGAGACCCAGTACTTC.

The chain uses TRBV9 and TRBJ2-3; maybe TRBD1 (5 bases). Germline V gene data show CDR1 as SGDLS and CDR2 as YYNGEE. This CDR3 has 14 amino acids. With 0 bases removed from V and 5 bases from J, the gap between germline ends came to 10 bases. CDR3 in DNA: TGTGCCAGCAGCGTAGCGCAGGGTGGAGATACGCAGTATTTT. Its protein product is CASSVAQGGDTQYF.

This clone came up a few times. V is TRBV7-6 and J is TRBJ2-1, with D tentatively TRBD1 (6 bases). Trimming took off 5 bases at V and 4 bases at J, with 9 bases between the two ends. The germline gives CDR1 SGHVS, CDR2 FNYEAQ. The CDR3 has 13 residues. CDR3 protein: CASSADRYNEQFF. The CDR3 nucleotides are TGTGCCAGCAGCGCCGACAGGTACAATGAGCAGTTCTTC.

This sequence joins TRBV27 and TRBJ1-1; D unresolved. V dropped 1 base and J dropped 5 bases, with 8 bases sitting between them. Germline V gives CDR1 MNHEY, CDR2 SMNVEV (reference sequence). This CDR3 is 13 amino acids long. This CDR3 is CASSLFLETEAFF. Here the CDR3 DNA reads TGTGCCAGCAGTTTATTTCTAGAGACTGAAGCTTTCTTT.

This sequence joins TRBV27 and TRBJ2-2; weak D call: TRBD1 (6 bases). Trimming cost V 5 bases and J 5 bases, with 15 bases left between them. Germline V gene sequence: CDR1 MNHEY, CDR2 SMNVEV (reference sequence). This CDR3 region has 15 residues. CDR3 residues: CASSASGQLTGELFF. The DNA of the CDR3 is TGTGCCAGCAGTGCATCCGGACAGCTTACCGGGGAGCTGTTTTTT.